This TCR beta chain was profiled in a study of T-cell memory formation after mild COVID-19. TCRdb used MiXCR to reprocess the 5' RACE reads, holding one entry per CDR3 protein. The table records fewer than 650,000 distinct CDR3 sequences, 17% of them present only once. V lost 3 bases and J lost 7, with 14 bases in between. The CDR3 is 15 residues long. Germline V gives CDR1 SGHRS, CDR2 YFSETQ. The rearrangement uses TRBV5-1 and TRBJ1-6; possible D gene TRBD1, 5 bases. The sequencing sample was made of PBMCs or a T cell subset sorted from them (not recorded which). This clonotype was obtained from an adult woman who had mild COVID-19 (a few samples of this study predate the infection). Cell type and time point are not known. CDR3 bases: TGCGCCAGCAGCTCCCGGGAAGGGGCAAATTCACCCCTCCACTTT. It yields the protein CASSSREGANSPLHF.